The next 2 T cell receptor beta chains were all read from a single sample in a study of metastatic and nonmetastatic thyroid tumors. With MiXCR, TCRdb called clones anew from the PCR reads. This table holds over 30,000 clones, around 23% found once. No treatment of any kind had been given to any patient before thyroid surgery. The sample taken for sequencing was tumor tissue. Receptor source: a male donor with papillary thyroid cancer or a benign thyroid nodule (not recorded which). Some clones in this sample may be carry-over from other donors' samples.

This clone was observed many times. The genes are TRBV27 and TRBJ1-2, with D hard to call. Germline CDR1 and CDR2: MNHEY and SMNVEV (reference sequence). The V end was cut by 8 bases, the J end by 4 bases, with 11 bases between. The CDR3 consists of 12 residues. The CDR3 loop is CASRSGRYGYTF. The CDR3 nucleotides read TGTGCCAGCCGATCAGGCCGCTATGGCTACACCTTC.

The sample holds a few counts of this clone. The J gene is TRBJ2-7, the V gene TRBV5-6; TRBD1 is a possible D gene (5 bases). Trimming left V 6 bases short and J 2 bases short, with 9 bases between. The CDR3 consists of 12 residues. Germline lookup yields CDR1 SGHDT and CDR2 YYEEEE. CDR3 sequence (DNA): TGTGCCAGCACCCAGGGTACCTACGAGCAGTACTTC. Translating it yields CASTQGTYEQYF.